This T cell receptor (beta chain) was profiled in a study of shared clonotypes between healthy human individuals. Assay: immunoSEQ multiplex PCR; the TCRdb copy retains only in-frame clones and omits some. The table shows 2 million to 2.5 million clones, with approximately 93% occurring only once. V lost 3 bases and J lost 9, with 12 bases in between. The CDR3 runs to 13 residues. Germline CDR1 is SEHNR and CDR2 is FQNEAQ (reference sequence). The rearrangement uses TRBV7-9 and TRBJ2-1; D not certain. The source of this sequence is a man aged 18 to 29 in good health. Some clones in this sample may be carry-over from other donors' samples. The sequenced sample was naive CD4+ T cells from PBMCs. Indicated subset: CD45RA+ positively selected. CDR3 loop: CASSFIGGGEQFF. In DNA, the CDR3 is TGTGCCAGCAGCTTCATCGGTGGCGGTGAGCAGTTCTTC.